The next 13 T cell receptor beta chains were all read from a single sample in a study of T-cell memory formation after mild COVID-19. TCRdb re-called the 5' RACE reads with MiXCR, one entry per CDR3 protein. The sample contains roughly 99,000 distinct CDR3 sequences, around 15% of which appear only once. Sequencing used PBMCs or a T cell subset sorted from them (not recorded which). The receptors were sampled from a man between 18 and 29 years old who had mild COVID-19 (a few samples of this study predate the infection). Cell type and time point are not known.

The rearrangement joins TRBV6-1 to TRBJ2-7; either TRBD1 or TRBD2 may fit D (6 bases each). The CDR3 contains 17 residues. CDR1 is MNHNS, CDR2 SASEGT, per germline. Trimming pared 2 bases from V and 1 base from J, leaving 18 bases between. The CDR3 here is CASSERPGGGASYEQYV. CDR3 coding DNA: TGTGCCAGCAGTGAACGCCCCGGAGGGGGAGCATCCTACGAGCAGTACGTC.

The CDR3, as DNA: TGTGCCAGCAGCTCGCCCCCCCCGGACAACCCCTACGAGCAGTACTTC. Its protein is CASSSPPPDNPYEQYF. The chain couples TRBV7-9 to TRBJ2-7; D possibly corresponds to TRBD1 (5 bases). Per the germline V gene, CDR1 is SEHNR and CDR2 is FQNEAQ (reference sequence). The CDR3 consists of 16 residues. Trimming removed 4 bases from V and 2 bases from J, with 18 bases in between.

The chain carries TRBV7-6 and TRBJ1-1, with 9 bases identical to TRBD1. This CDR3 contains 16 residues. Germline-derived CDR1 and CDR2 are SGHVS and FNYEAQ. The trim removed 1 base at V and 8 bases at J, leaving 11 bases unmatched. The CDR3 DNA sequence: TGTGCCAGCAGCTTAGACTTGGGACAGGGTGTGGAAGAAGCTTTCTTT. Its translation: CASSLDLGQGVEEAFF. Drawing the rest from reference TRBV7-6 and TRBJ1-1, the complete variable domain is GAGVSQSPRYKVTKRGQDVALRCDPISGHVSLYWYRQALGQGPEFLTYFNYEAQQDKSGLPNDRFSAERPEGSISTLTIQRTEQRDSAMYRCASSLDLGQGVEEAFFGQGTRLTVV.

V usage is TRBV29-1 and J usage is TRBJ2-5; 10 nucleotides line up with TRBD2. Germline CDR1 is SQVTM and CDR2 is ANQGSEA. J was trimmed by 0 bases and V by 5 bases; bases with no gene match: 18. This CDR3 is built from 19 residues. CDR3 in amino acids: CSVSGQASGGIGYQETQYF. DNA for the CDR3: TGCAGCGTTTCGGGGCAGGCTAGCGGGGGTATTGGGTACCAAGAGACCCAGTACTTC. The full variable domain, with the rest looked up from reference TRBV29-1 and TRBJ2-5, is SAVISQKPSRDICQRGTSLTIQCQVDSQVTMMFWYRQQPGQSLTLIATANQGSEATYESGFVIDKFPISRPNLTFSTLTVSNMSPEDSSIYLCSVSGQASGGIGYQETQYFGPGTRLLVL.

The sample holds many counts of this clonotype. The chain uses TRBV7-9 and TRBJ2-3; D might be TRBD1 (5 bases). The CDR3 length is 14 residues. The germline V gene has CDR1 SEHNR and CDR2 FQNEAQ (reference sequence). V was clipped by 3 bases and J by 5 bases, with 12 bases between them. CDR3 residues: CASSFGQGLDTQYF. The CDR3 DNA is TGTGCCAGCAGCTTTGGGCAGGGATTAGATACGCAGTATTTT. Using reference TRBV7-9 and TRBJ2-3 for the parts outside the CDR3, the full variable domain is DTGVSQNPRHKITKRGQNVTFRCDPISEHNRLYWYRQTLGQGPEFLTYFQNEAQLEKSRLLSDRFSAERPKGSFSTLEIQRTEQGDSAMYLCASSFGQGLDTQYFGPGTRLTVL.

This rearrangement joins TRBV6-5 to TRBJ1-6; D not certain. There are 14 residues in the CDR3. CDR1 is MNHEY, CDR2 SVGAGI, per germline. The V gene lost 7 bases and the J gene lost 7 bases, with 14 bases spanning the gap. The CDR3 sequence is CASKAKGFNSPLHF. The CDR3 DNA follows: TGTGCCAGCAAAGCCAAAGGATTCAATTCACCCCTCCACTTT.

This clonotype is medium-sized by share. The chain employs TRBV7-6 and TRBJ1-5; maybe TRBD1 (6 bases). Between the trimmed V and J ends, which lost 5 bases and 4 bases, there was a span of 15 bases. This CDR3 contains 15 residues. Germline assignment: CDR1 SGHVS and CDR2 FNYEAQ. In nucleotides, the CDR3 is TGTGCCAGCAGCCTATCCGGGACATCAAATCAGCCCCAGCATTTT. Residues: CASSLSGTSNQPQHF.

This clonotype was observed a handful of times. The chain combines TRBV6-5 with TRBJ2-1; D is unresolved. Trimming took 0 bases from V and 7 from J, leaving 10 bases between them. Germline V lookup: CDR1 MNHEY, CDR2 SVGAGI. The CDR3 runs to 14 residues. This chain's CDR3 is CASSYSRERNEQFF. The CDR3 DNA reads as TGTGCCAGCAGTTACTCGAGAGAAAGAAATGAGCAGTTCTTC.

This clonotype was counted ten times or more. The V gene is TRBV24-1, the J gene TRBJ2-7; D ambiguous. The CDR3 sequence is 13 residues long. The V gene lost 4 bases and the J gene lost 0 bases, with 6 bases spanning the gap. Germline V gives CDR1 KGHDR, CDR2 SFDVKD. CDR3 residues: CATSEHSSYEQYV. Written as DNA, the CDR3 is TGTGCCACCAGTGAGCACAGCTCCTACGAGCAGTACGTC.

In its sample, this clonotype was seen a few times. The chain couples TRBV6-5 to TRBJ1-6; TRBD1 might be the D (5 bases). The CDR3 covers 17 residues. CDR1 is MNHEY, CDR2 SVGAGI, per germline. Between the trimmed V and J ends, which lost 0 bases and 3 bases, there was a span of 12 bases. CDR3 amino acids: CASSYSGAGGYNSPLHF. The CDR3 region has the DNA TGTGCCAGCAGTTACTCCGGGGCCGGAGGCTATAATTCACCCCTCCACTTT.

The V and J genes are TRBV7-9 and TRBJ1-5; weak D call: TRBD1 (5 bases). This CDR3 has 15 residues. Germline values: CDR1 SEHNR, CDR2 FQNEAQ (reference sequence). Trimming took off 0 bases at V and 3 bases at J, with 9 bases between the two ends. CDR3 DNA: TGTGCCAGCAGCTTAGCAGGGGCCGACAATCAGCCCCAGCATTTT. It encodes CASSLAGADNQPQHF.

This clonotype was counted a few times. This chain links TRBV6-1 with TRBJ1-1; D ambiguous. The CDR3 totals 14 residues. V dropped 3 bases and J dropped 4 bases, with 12 bases sitting between them. The germline gives CDR1 MNHNS, CDR2 SASEGT. The CDR3 DNA is TGTGCCAGCAGTGACGATATATGGAGCACTGAAGCTTTCTTT. It specifies CASSDDIWSTEAFF.

This clonotype was recorded a few times. This rearrangement joins TRBV6-2 or TRBV6-3 to TRBJ2-5, with TRBD1 matching 7 bases. The CDR3 has 16 residues. Germline V gene sequence: CDR1 MNHEY, CDR2 SVGEGT. The trim removed 2 bases at V and 5 bases at J, leaving 11 bases unmatched. This CDR3 is CASSYRDRDVRETQYF. CDR3 in DNA: TGTGCCAGCAGTTACCGAGACAGGGATGTCCGCGAGACCCAGTACTTC.